The 17 T cell receptor beta chains below come from one sample, sequenced in a study of blood T cell repertoires in COVID-19. The table came from immunoSEQ multiplex PCR; TCRdb's copy has only in-frame clones and leaves some out. The repertoire holds roughly 100,000 clones, with approximately 72% as singletons. Sequenced: peripheral blood. The receptors were gathered from a woman in her 70s with acute or convalescent COVID-19.

The V and J genes are TRBV24-1 and TRBJ1-2; D unclear. Trimming left V 5 bases short and J 7 bases short, with 16 bases between. The length of the CDR3 is 14 residues. CDR1 and CDR2 (germline): KGHDR, SFDVKD. For the CDR3, the DNA is TGTGCCACCAGTGGCCCGGAGGCGGGAGCTGGCTACACCTTC. Translating it yields CATSGPEAGAGYTF.

The V and J genes are TRBV7-9 and TRBJ2-3; no reliable D call. V was shortened by 4 bases and J by 0 bases, with 8 bases between the two germline ends. Germline CDR1 and CDR2: SEHNR and FQNEAQ (reference sequence). The CDR3 consists of 14 residues. The CDR3 is CASSYGESTDTQYF. The CDR3 DNA sequence: TGTGCCAGCAGCTACGGAGAGAGCACAGATACGCAGTATTTT.

This chain links TRBV9 with TRBJ2-3; TRBD2 aligns across 9 bases. The V gene's germline CDR1 is SGDLS and CDR2 YYNGEE. This CDR3 has 16 residues. With V trimmed by 3 bases and J by 5 bases, 10 bases remained unmatched. CDR3 DNA: TGTGCCAGCAGCGGCATGCGGGGGGGCCGAGGAGATACGCAGTATTTT. It is translated as CASSGMRGGRGDTQYF.

This sequence joins TRBV6-2 or TRBV6-3 and TRBJ2-5; the D is unclear. Trimming pared 2 bases from V and 4 bases from J, leaving 14 bases between. The germline V gene encodes CDR1 MNHEY and CDR2 SVGEGT. CDR3 length: 15 residues. The CDR3 sequence: CASSYGNPSLETQYF. CDR3 in DNA: TGTGCCAGCAGTTACGGCAACCCTTCGCTAGAGACCCAGTACTTC.

CDR3: CASSLSGADNQPQHF. As DNA, the CDR3 is TGTGCCAGCAGCTTATCAGGGGCGGACAATCAGCCCCAGCATTTT. The gene calls are TRBV7-8 and TRBJ1-5, with D possibly being TRBD1 (6 bases). The CDR3 has 15 residues. The germline V gene encodes CDR1 SGHVS and CDR2 FQNEAQ. V dropped 2 bases and J dropped 3 bases, with 11 bases sitting between them. The full variable domain, completed using reference TRBV7-8 and TRBJ1-5, is GAGVSQSPRYKVAKRGQDVALRCDPISGHVSLFWYQQALGQGPEFLTYFQNEAQLDKSGLPSDRFFAERPEGSVSTLKIQRTQQEDSAVYLCASSLSGADNQPQHFGDGTRLSIL.

Many counts were recorded for this clone. V is TRBV28 and J is TRBJ1-1, with 10 bases matching TRBD1. The germline gives CDR1 MDHEN, CDR2 SYDVKM. The V segment lost 4 bases and the J segment 3 bases; nucleotides outside the gene matches: 5. The CDR3 totals 15 residues. CDR3 DNA sequence: TGTGCCAGCAGTTGGACGGGACAGGGGCACACTGAAGCTTTCTTT. Amino acid sequence: CASSWTGQGHTEAFF.

The chain links TRBV4-3 to TRBJ2-3; 7 bases line up with TRBD2. V lost 0 bases, J lost 1 base, and 10 bases stayed unmatched. The CDR3 covers 18 residues. From germline, CDR1 is LGHNA and CDR2 YSLEER. Written as DNA, the CDR3 is TGCGCCAGCAGCCAAGATTGGGGGGGGTTAGTCGGCACAGATACGCAGTATTTT. Its protein is CASSQDWGGLVGTDTQYF.

The sample holds a few counts of this clone. V gene TRBV20-1 combines with J gene TRBJ2-3; 11 nucleotides match TRBD2. The CDR3 extends over 16 amino acids. Germline V lookup: CDR1 DFQATT, CDR2 SNEGSKA (reference sequence). With 3 bases clipped from V and 3 bases from J, the junction kept 8 bases outside the gene matches. The CDR3 DNA sequence: TGCAGTGCTAGTGCTACCGGGACTAGCGGTACAGATACGCAGTATTTT. Protein product: CSASATGTSGTDTQYF.

The rearrangement joins TRBV5-6 to TRBJ1-2; perhaps TRBD1 as D (6 bases). V lost 5 bases to trimming and J lost 4 bases, with 21 bases between them. This CDR3 contains 16 residues. The germline CDR1 and CDR2 sequences are SGHDT and YYEEEE. The CDR3: CASSFSPRGALYGYTF. For the CDR3, the DNA is TGTGCCAGCAGTTTTTCTCCCCGGGGGGCCCTCTATGGCTACACCTTC.

This clone has a single count. V is TRBV7-9 and J is TRBJ1-2, with D unresolved. Germline values: CDR1 SEHNR, CDR2 FQNEAQ (reference sequence). CDR3 length: 14 amino acids. V was clipped by 1 base and J by 2 bases, with 8 bases between them. CDR3 DNA: TGTGCCAGCAGCTTAGGGGCCCGGAACTATGGCTACACCTTC. The encoded protein is CASSLGARNYGYTF.

The V gene is TRBV5-4, the J gene TRBJ2-5; TRBD2 matches at 9 bases. The CDR3 covers 17 residues. Germline values: CDR1 SGHNT, CDR2 YYREEE (reference sequence). Germline trimming cut 3 bases from V and 1 base from J; bases unmatched to any gene: 10. CDR3 bases: TGTGCCAGCAGCTCAGTGGCGGGGGGGTTCCCCCAAGAGACCCAGTACTTC. Residues: CASSSVAGGFPQETQYF.

The chain combines TRBV4-1 with TRBJ1-4; TRBD1 aligns across 7 bases. The germline CDR1 and CDR2 sequences are MGHRA and YSYEKL. The ends lost 5 bases at V and 8 bases at J; junction bases unmatched: 8. The CDR3 has 14 amino acids. CDR3 nucleotide sequence: TGCGCCAGCAGCGGGGACAGAGAAAGCGAAAAACTGTTTTTT. It yields the protein CASSGDRESEKLFF.

The chain combines TRBV5-1 with TRBJ1-5; D is perhaps TRBD1 (5 bases). The CDR3 length is 15 residues. Trimming took off 0 bases at V and 2 bases at J, with 9 bases between the two ends. Per germline, CDR1 SGHRS and CDR2 YFSETQ. The CDR3 DNA reads as TGCGCCAGCAGCTTGGGAGGGGAGGGCAATCAGCCCCAGCATTTT. Encoded protein: CASSLGGEGNQPQHF.

The chain has TRBV18 and TRBJ1-5, with a possible D match to TRBD1 (5 bases). Looked up from germline, CDR1 is KGHSH and CDR2 is LQKENI. The CDR3 is 16 amino acids. The V and J ends lost 1 base and 1 base respectively, with 11 bases between them. As DNA, the CDR3 is TGTGCCAGCTCACCACAATCAGGGAAAAGCAATCAGCCCCAGCATTTT. As protein: CASSPQSGKSNQPQHF.

This rearrangement joins TRBV7-2 to TRBJ1-1; tentative D call: TRBD1 (6 bases). The CDR3 sequence is 18 residues long. V was clipped by 5 bases and J by 0 bases, with 22 bases between them. Germline assignment: CDR1 SGHTA and CDR2 FQGNSA. The CDR3 DNA reads TGTGCCAGCAGCCACTCCGACAGGCCGCAGCCTCTGAACACTGAAGCTTTCTTT. Residues: CASSHSDRPQPLNTEAFF.

The chain's CDR3 is CSLSGGAYETQYF. CDR3 sequence (DNA): TGCAGCCTCTCAGGGGGCGCATATGAGACCCAGTACTTC. The J gene is TRBJ2-5, the V gene TRBV29-1; 8 bases map to TRBD1. The V gene's germline CDR1 is SQVTM and CDR2 ANQGSEA. CDR3 length: 13 amino acids. J gave up 5 bases and V 8 bases, and 10 bases lay outside the gene matches.

This CDR3 reads CASRSLWGHNYGYTF. For the CDR3, the DNA is TGTGCCAGCAGGTCTCTCTGGGGCCATAACTATGGCTACACCTTC. The chain uses TRBV27 and TRBJ1-2; possible D gene TRBD1, 5 bases. Trimming removed 6 bases from V and 1 base from J, with 15 bases in between. The CDR3 consists of 15 residues. CDR1 and CDR2 from the germline V gene are MNHEY and SMNVEV (reference sequence).